This T cell receptor (beta chain) was observed in a study of blood T cells in healthy people across ages. This clonotype was picked up one time. Together with a sample-barcoded 5' primer, a J-beta primer mix was included in a second PCR lasting roughly 6 to 12 cycles. From the 5' RACE reads, TCRdb called clonotypes with MiXCR, one entry per CDR3 protein. In the table there are about 580,000 distinct CDR3 sequences, 40% to 50% of which are singletons. Trimming removed 7 bases from V and 2 bases from J; junction bases left unmatched: 2. The CDR3 contains 14 residues. CDR1 and CDR2 from the germline V gene are MNHEY and SVGEGT. Total RNA extracted from each sample amounted to at least 6 micrograms.

Sequenced input: blood. This chain uses TRBV6-2 or TRBV6-3 with TRBJ2-1; 10 bases agree with TRBD2. The TCR sequence derives from a man older than 75 in good health. The DNA of the CDR3 is TGTGCCAGCAACCTAGCGGGGGCCTACAATGAGCAGTTCTTC. The encoded protein is CASNLAGAYNEQFF.